This passage covers 18 T cell receptor beta chains from one sample sequenced in a study. Some clones are missing from TCRdb's copy, which holds only in-frame ones; the method was immunoSEQ multiplex PCR. The data hold about 50,000 clones, with about 92% observed a single time. Sample: PBMCs. The source is a man aged 35 to 55 with rheumatoid arthritis.

This chain joins TRBV19 and TRBJ2-2, with D possibly matching TRBD1 (5 bases). The CDR3 extends over 15 amino acids. Between the trimmed V and J ends, which lost 7 bases and 1 base, there was a span of 13 bases. The germline gives CDR1 LNHDA, CDR2 SQIVND (reference sequence). The CDR3, as DNA: TGTGCCAGTACCCCCGGACATCTGAACACCGGGGAGCTGTTTTTT. It is translated as CASTPGHLNTGELFF.

The chain is built from TRBV6-5 and TRBJ1-1, with D perhaps matching TRBD1 (6 bases). The V and J ends lost 6 bases and 1 base respectively, with 15 bases between them. The V gene's germline CDR1 is MNHEY and CDR2 SVGAGI. The CDR3 has 15 residues. In nucleotides, the CDR3 is TGTGCCAGCAGCCGAGATCGGACAGCGAACACTGAAGCTTTCTTT. It yields the protein CASSRDRTANTEAFF.

As DNA, the CDR3 is TGTGCCAGCAGTTTGGTGGGAGGGAACACTGAAGCTTTCTTT. Residues: CASSLVGGNTEAFF. V is TRBV28 and J is TRBJ1-1; D unclear. Trimming removed 3 bases from V and 1 base from J, with 9 bases in between. The germline gives CDR1 MDHEN, CDR2 SYDVKM. CDR3 length: 14 residues.

The J gene is TRBJ2-7, the V gene TRBV18, with TRBD1 matching over 8 bases. The CDR3 runs 14 residues. The ends lost 3 bases at V and 5 bases at J; junction bases unmatched: 6. CDR1 and CDR2 (germline): KGHSH, LQKENI. DNA of the CDR3: TGTGCCAGCTCACCCCGGACAGGGCTGAACGAGCAGTACTTC. Protein sequence: CASSPRTGLNEQYF.

The chain is built from TRBV6-5 and TRBJ1-5; 7 positions match TRBD1. The CDR3 spans 15 residues. Germline lookup yields CDR1 MNHEY and CDR2 SVGAGI. The junction had 10 bases not matched to a gene; V was cut back by 5 bases and J by 6 bases. CDR3 nucleotides: TGTGCCAGCAGTCCCCAGGGGGGGGGCAGTCAGCCCCAGCATTTT. Residues: CASSPQGGGSQPQHF.

In nucleotides, the CDR3 is TGTGCCAGCAGTCCCCGACAGGGTTATCAGCCCCAGCATTTT. This translates into CASSPRQGYQPQHF. The chain recombines TRBV6-5 with TRBJ1-5; 7 bases match TRBD1. The CDR3 loop spans 14 amino acids. The germline CDR1 and CDR2 sequences are MNHEY and SVGAGI. Germline trimming cut 5 bases from V and 5 bases from J; bases unmatched to any gene: 6.

The V call is TRBV27, the J call TRBJ2-1; weak D call: TRBD1 (5 bases). The germline CDR1 and CDR2 sequences are MNHEY and SMNVEV (reference sequence). V was clipped by 6 bases and J by 7 bases, with 7 bases between them. The CDR3 covers 11 residues. The chain's CDR3 is CASRGRNEQFF. CDR3 nucleotide sequence: TGTGCCAGCAGGGGGCGGAATGAGCAGTTCTTC.

DNA for the CDR3: TGTGCCAGCAGCGTTCCCGGGGATGGGACCCAGTACTTC. The encoded protein is CASSVPGDGTQYF. V gene TRBV9 combines with J gene TRBJ2-5; D may be TRBD2 (5 bases). The CDR3 sequence is 13 residues long. V lost 2 bases and J lost 7, with 12 bases in between. Germline loops: CDR1 SGDLS, CDR2 YYNGEE. Together with reference TRBV9 and TRBJ2-5, the CDR3 gives the full variable domain: DSGVTQTPKHLITATGQRVTLRCSPRSGDLSVYWYQQSLDQGLQFLIQYYNGEERAKGNILERFSAQQFPDLHSELNLSSLELGDSALYFCASSVPGDGTQYFGPGTRLLVL.

The V and J genes are TRBV14 and TRBJ2-7, with 9 bases identical to TRBD1. Germline values: CDR1 SGHDN, CDR2 FVKESK. The CDR3 is 14 residues long. V lost 1 base and J lost 5; bases outside the gene matches: 3. Here the CDR3 reads CASSQVQGANEQYF. CDR3 coding DNA: TGTGCCAGCAGCCAAGTACAGGGGGCCAACGAGCAGTACTTC.

The chain has TRBV7-2 and TRBJ1-5; D not resolved. Looked up from germline, CDR1 is SGHTA and CDR2 is FQGNSA. The CDR3 is made up of 13 amino acids. Trimming took 2 bases from V and 4 from J, leaving 6 bases between them. Here the CDR3 DNA reads TGTGCCAGCAGCTTACGGGGTAATCAGCCCCAGCATTTT. Its translation: CASSLRGNQPQHF.

This chain uses TRBV5-8 with TRBJ2-3, with D tentatively TRBD1 or TRBD2 (5 bases each). Germline V gene lookup returns CDR1 SGHTS and CDR2 YDEGEE. The germline V and J ends were trimmed by 2 bases and 7 bases, with 14 bases remaining between them. CDR3 length equals 14 residues. CDR3: CASSFRDPLYTQYF. The DNA for the CDR3 is TGTGCCAGCAGCTTCCGGGACCCCCTGTATACGCAGTATTTT.

CDR3 loop: CASSLRAAGGAVTGELFF. CDR3 DNA sequence: TGCGCCAGCAGCTTGAGGGCGGCAGGGGGCGCGGTCACCGGGGAGCTGTTTTTT. This sequence joins TRBV5-1 and TRBJ2-2; 8 positions agree with TRBD1. With V trimmed by 1 base and J by 4 bases, 12 bases remained unmatched. Germline CDR1 reads SGHRS; CDR2 reads YFSETQ. This CDR3 is 18 amino acids long.

V usage is TRBV24-1 and J usage is TRBJ1-2, with no clear D. Germline values: CDR1 KGHDR, CDR2 SFDVKD. V was cut by 7 bases and J by 5 bases, with 7 bases left in between. The CDR3 is 11 residues long. CDR3 in DNA: TGTGCCACCAGAGGACCTTATGGCTACACCTTC. It specifies CATRGPYGYTF.

This chain links TRBV29-1 with TRBJ2-7; 12 bases fit TRBD2. V dropped 3 bases and J dropped 6; count of bases not matched to a gene: 12. This CDR3 contains 16 residues. The germline CDR1 and CDR2 sequences are SQVTM and ANQGSEA. The CDR3 coding sequence is TGCAGCGTTGATCTAGCGGGAGGGCCGTCGACTCGCGAGCAGTACTTC. Protein product: CSVDLAGGPSTREQYF.

This clone was observed a single time. J is TRBJ2-7 and V is TRBV28; maybe TRBD1 (6 bases). Germline lookup yields CDR1 MDHEN and CDR2 SYDVKM. Trimming took 4 bases from V and 5 from J, leaving 18 bases between them. The CDR3 length is 15 residues. The CDR3 spells CASSWLGQGLDEQYF. CDR3 nucleotide sequence: TGTGCCAGCAGTTGGCTGGGGCAGGGGTTGGACGAGCAGTACTTC.

The chain couples TRBV7-2 to TRBJ2-2, with TRBD1 matching over 10 bases. The CDR3 covers 14 residues. The J segment lost 5 bases and the V segment lost 6 bases, leaving 3 bases of the junction unmatched. Germline lookup yields CDR1 SGHTA and CDR2 FQGNSA. This chain's CDR3 is CASRTGGRTGELFF. The CDR3 DNA reads TGTGCCAGCAGGACAGGGGGCAGAACCGGGGAGCTGTTTTTT.

The chain joins TRBV30 to TRBJ2-7; the match to TRBD2 covers 10 bases. CDR1 and CDR2 from the germline V gene are GTSNPN and SVGIG (reference sequence). Trimming took 1 base from V and 3 from J; bases not matched to a gene: 6. This CDR3 spans 15 amino acids. The CDR3 here is CAWSAAAGGLYEQYF. CDR3 sequence (DNA): TGTGCCTGGAGTGCCGCAGCGGGAGGGCTCTACGAGCAGTACTTC.

The chain employs TRBV27 and TRBJ2-3; D is unclear. Germline lookup yields CDR1 MNHEY and CDR2 SMNVEV (reference sequence). V dropped 0 bases and J dropped 3 bases, with 4 bases sitting between them. CDR3 length equals 13 residues. CDR3 nucleotide sequence: TGTGCCAGCAGTTTATCCTTGACAGATACGCAGTATTTT. Its translation is CASSLSLTDTQYF.